The text below deals with one T cell receptor (beta chain). The antigen remains unidentified. The method was immunoSEQ multiplex PCR; TCRdb's version includes in-frame clones alone and lacks a portion of them. The sample carries more than 2 million clones, roughly 95% recorded once. CD45RO-negative, CCR7-selected cells formed the naive CD8 fraction, which excluded terminally differentiated effector memory CD45RA+ cells. Recent acute infections and vaccinations were absent in the healthy HIV-negative adult donors. The sample originates from a study of shared clonotypes between healthy human individuals. Study in general: The cohort comprised a couple of women and a few men. Their ages spanned 18 to 49 years. CD4 naive and memory got three plates each, CD8 naive two, CD8 memory one.

The J segment lost 4 bases and the V segment lost 4 bases, leaving 8 bases of the junction unmatched. Per the germline V gene, CDR1 is SGHDT and CDR2 is YYEEEE. CDR3 size: 16 residues. General observations from the study: Blood was the only sampled material, and tissue repertoires likely differ.

The receptor comes from a man between 18 and 35 years old in good health. Some clones in this sample may be carry-over from other donors' samples. The sample consisted of naive CD8+ T cells from PBMCs. This chain joins TRBV5-6 and TRBJ2-1; 10 nucleotides agree with TRBD2. The CDR3 here is CASSQRTSGYYNEQFF. The CDR3, as DNA: TGTGCCAGCAGCCAACGGACTAGCGGCTATTACAATGAGCAGTTCTTC.